This is a list of T cell receptor beta chains from one sample in a study of blood T cell repertoires in COVID-19. Here immunoSEQ multiplex PCR was the method, and the copy in TCRdb shows in-frame clones only, minus some. The sample has 150,000 to 200,000 clones; around four fifths are singletons. The sample taken for sequencing was peripheral blood. The receptors stem from a man in his sixties with COVID-19, enrolled during active disease. CDR3s include the opening cysteine and the closing phenylalanine or tryptophan. The D gene is left open where the match is weak. Size values are once, few and many counts, or a class for expanded clones, and some rows have none.

d_gene	v_gene	j_gene	abundance	CDR3nt	CDR3aa
-	TRBV7-9	TRBJ1-1	few	TGTGCCAGCAGCTCAGGACAGCCTAACACTGAAGCTTTCTTT	CASSSGQPNTEAFF
-	TRBV6-4	TRBJ2-2	-	TGTGCCAGCAGAAGACAGAGCACCGGGGAGCTGTTTTTT	CASRRQSTGELFF
TRBD1	TRBV19	TRBJ1-1	-	TGTGCCAGTAGTTATCCGGGACAGGGGGCGTCTGAAGCTTTCTTT	CASSYPGQGASEAFF
TRBD1	TRBV29-1	TRBJ1-3	-	TGCAGCGTTGCCCTTCGGACAGGGCCTGGAAACACCATATATTTT	CSVALRTGPGNTIYF
-	TRBV5-1	TRBJ1-5	-	TGCGCCAGCAGCCCTGGGGGGGGCGAAGAGCCCCAGCATTTT	CASSPGGGEEPQHF
TRBD2	TRBV3-1/TRBV3-2	TRBJ2-7	-	TGTGCCAGCAGCCATCTAACGGCTAGCGGGGCCTACGAGCAGTACTTC	CASSHLTASGAYEQYF
-	TRBV5-1	TRBJ1-5	-	TGCGCCAGCAGCTTGGAGGGACATAGCAATCAGCCCCAGCATTTT	CASSLEGHSNQPQHF
-	TRBV5-1	TRBJ1-1	-	TGCGCCAGCACCGGCAGGGTGGGCACTGAAGCTTTCTTT	CASTGRVGTEAFF
-	TRBV7-2	TRBJ1-2	-	TGTGCCAGCAGCCTGACAGGACCAGCTAACTATGGCTACACCTTC	CASSLTGPANYGYTF
-	TRBV10-2	TRBJ1-1	-	TGCGCCAGCAGTGACGCAGGGGCGGGGGACACTGAAGCTTTCTTT	CASSDAGAGDTEAFF
TRBD1	TRBV18	TRBJ2-1	-	TGTGCCAGCTCACTCGACAGGGGGAATGAGCAGTTCTTC	CASSLDRGNEQFF
TRBD1	TRBV27	TRBJ2-2	-	TGTGCCAGCAGTTCCCGGACAGGCTCCGGGGAGCTGTTTTTT	CASSSRTGSGELFF
TRBD1	TRBV29-1	TRBJ1-4	-	TGCAGCGTGACTAACAGGGGCAGGGGGGAAAAACTGTTTTTT	CSVTNRGRGEKLFF
-	TRBV5-6	TRBJ1-3	-	TGTGCCAGCAGCTTATACGTCCGGGACTCTGGAAACACCATATATTTT	CASSLYVRDSGNTIYF
TRBD1	TRBV29-1	TRBJ2-5	-	TGCAGCGTACAGGGGGCGTTAGGAGAGACCCAGTACTTC	CSVQGALGETQYF
-	TRBV5-1	TRBJ2-1	few	TGCGCCAGCAGCTTGCAAAATGAGCAGTTCTTC	CASSLQNEQFF
TRBD1	TRBV11-2	TRBJ1-4	-	TGTGCCAGCAGCCCGAGGGGGCCAACTAATGAAAAACTGTTTTTT	CASSPRGPTNEKLFF
TRBD1	TRBV5-6	TRBJ2-2	-	TGTGCCAGCAGCCGGACAGGGGTCCGCACCGGGGAGCTGTTTTTT	CASSRTGVRTGELFF
-	TRBV4-2	TRBJ2-5	-	TGTGCCAGCAGCCCCTCAGACGGAGAGTGGGAGACCCAGTACTTC	CASSPSDGEWETQYF
-	TRBV4-2	TRBJ1-2	-	TGTGCCAGCAGCCAAGATCTAAAAGGGACTTGGGATGGCTACACCTTC	CASSQDLKGTWDGYTF